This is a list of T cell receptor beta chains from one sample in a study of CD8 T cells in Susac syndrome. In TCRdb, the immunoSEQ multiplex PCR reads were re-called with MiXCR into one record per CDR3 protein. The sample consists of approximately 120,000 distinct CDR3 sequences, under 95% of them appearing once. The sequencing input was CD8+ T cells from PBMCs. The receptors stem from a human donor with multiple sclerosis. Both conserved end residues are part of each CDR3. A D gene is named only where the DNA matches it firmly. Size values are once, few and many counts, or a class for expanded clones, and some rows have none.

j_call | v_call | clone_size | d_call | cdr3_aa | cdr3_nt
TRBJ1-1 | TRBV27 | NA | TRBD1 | CASSSFQGARTEAFF | TGTGCCAGCAGTTCATTTCAGGGGGCACGAACTGAAGCTTTCTTT
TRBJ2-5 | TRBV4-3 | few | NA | CASSQDTAGQQETQYF | TGCGCCAGCAGCCAAGATACGGCGGGGCAACAAGAGACCCAGTACTTC
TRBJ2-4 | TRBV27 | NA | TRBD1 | CASRLQGEHIQYF | TGTGCCAGCAGGTTACAGGGGGAGCACATTCAGTACTTC
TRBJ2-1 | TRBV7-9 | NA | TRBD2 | CASSFGLAGGSEQFF | TGTGCCAGCAGCTTCGGACTAGCGGGAGGGTCTGAGCAGTTCTTC
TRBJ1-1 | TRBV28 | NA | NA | CASSFYRDQAFF | TGTGCCAGCAGTTTTTACAGGGACCAGGCTTTCTTT
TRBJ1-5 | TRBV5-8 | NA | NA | CASSGPTGGYSNQPQHF | TGTGCCAGCAGCGGTCCGACGGGGGGGTATAGCAATCAGCCCCAGCATTTT
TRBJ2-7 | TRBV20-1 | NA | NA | CSAERDAIRPSEQYF | TGCAGTGCGGAAAGGGACGCGATCCGACCCTCAGAGCAGTACTTC
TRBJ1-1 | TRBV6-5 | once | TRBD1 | CASSYWTGSGKTEAFF | TGTGCCAGCAGTTACTGGACAGGGAGTGGTAAGACTGAAGCTTTCTTT
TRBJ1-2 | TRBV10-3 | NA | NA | CAIREPGTYGYTF | TGTGCCATCAGAGAACCCGGGACCTATGGCTACACCTTC
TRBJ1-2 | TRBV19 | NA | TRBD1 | CASEGQLNYGYTF | TGTGCCAGTGAGGGACAGCTAAACTATGGCTACACCTTC
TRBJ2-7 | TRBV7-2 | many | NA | CASSSPGLLVYEQYF | TGTGCCAGCAGCTCCCCGGGACTTCTCGTCTACGAGCAGTACTTC
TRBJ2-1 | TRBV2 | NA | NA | CASRDPGQNNEQFF | TGTGCCAGCAGAGACCCGGGCCAAAACAATGAGCAGTTCTTC
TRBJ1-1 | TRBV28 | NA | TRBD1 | CASSLVGTGSEAFF | TGTGCCAGCAGTTTGGTCGGGACAGGCTCTGAGGCTTTCTTT
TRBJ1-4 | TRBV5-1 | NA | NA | CASSPSPNEKLFF | TGCGCCAGCTCCCCCTCGCCTAATGAAAAACTGTTTTTT
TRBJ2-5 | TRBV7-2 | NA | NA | CASSLVYPRFKETQYF | TGTGCCAGCAGCTTAGTTTACCCCAGATTCAAAGAGACCCAGTACTTC
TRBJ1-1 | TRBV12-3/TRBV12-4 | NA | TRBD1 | CASSGQGPEAFF | TGTGCCAGCAGTGGACAGGGACCCGAAGCTTTCTTT
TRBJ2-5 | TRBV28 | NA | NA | CASSSPRGETQYF | TGTGCCAGCAGTTCGCCTCGGGGGGAGACCCAGTACTTC
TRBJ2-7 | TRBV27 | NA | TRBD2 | CASSLGREGYEQYF | TGTGCCAGCAGTTTAGGGCGGGAGGGCTACGAGCAGTACTTC
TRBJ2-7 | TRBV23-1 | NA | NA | CASRLPGREPYEQYF | TGCGCCAGCAGGTTACCGGGACGGGAACCCTACGAGCAGTACTTC
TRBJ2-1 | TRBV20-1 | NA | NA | CSARDPENPSYNEQFF | TGCAGTGCTAGAGATCCCGAGAATCCCTCCTACAATGAGCAGTTCTTC
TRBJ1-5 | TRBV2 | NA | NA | CASLVNGGQPQHF | TGTGCCAGCTTGGTCAACGGGGGTCAGCCCCAGCATTTT
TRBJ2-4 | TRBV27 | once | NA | CASSPYESKNIQYF | TGTGCCAGCAGCCCCTATGAGTCCAAAAACATTCAGTACTTC
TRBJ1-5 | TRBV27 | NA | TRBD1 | CASSLSPGTGSKAQHF | TGTGCCAGCAGTCTCTCTCCCGGGACAGGATCAAAGGCCCAGCATTTT
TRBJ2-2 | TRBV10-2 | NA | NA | CASSEMGRDTGELFF | TGCGCCAGCAGTGAGATGGGCCGGGACACCGGGGAGCTGTTTTTT
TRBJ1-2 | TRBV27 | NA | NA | CASRRTANYGYTF | TGTGCCAGCAGACGGACGGCTAACTATGGCTACACCTTC
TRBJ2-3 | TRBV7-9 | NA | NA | CASSVFSTDTQYF | TGTGCCAGCAGCGTCTTTTCCACAGATACGCAGTATTTT
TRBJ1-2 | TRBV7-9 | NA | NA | CATPGTNYGYTF | TGTGCCACCCCCGGAACGAACTATGGCTACACCTTC
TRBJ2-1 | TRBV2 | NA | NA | CASRGRYNEQFF | TGTGCCAGCAGAGGGCGGTACAATGAGCAGTTCTTC
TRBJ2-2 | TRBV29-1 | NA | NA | CSVFFYARGGGELFF | TGCAGCGTTTTTTTCTACGCGCGAGGAGGCGGGGAGCTGTTTTTT
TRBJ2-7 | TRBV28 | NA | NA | CASSFQLIGIGYEQYF | TGTGCCAGCAGTTTTCAGCTAATAGGAATTGGCTACGAGCAGTACTTC
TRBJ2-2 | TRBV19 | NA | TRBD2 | CASTLGLAGSNTGELFF | TGTGCCAGTACCCTGGGGCTAGCGGGATCGAACACCGGGGAGCTGTTTTTT
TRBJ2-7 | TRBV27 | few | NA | CASSSLTGILYEQYF | TGTGCCAGCAGTTCCCTGACAGGAATACTCTACGAGCAGTACTTC